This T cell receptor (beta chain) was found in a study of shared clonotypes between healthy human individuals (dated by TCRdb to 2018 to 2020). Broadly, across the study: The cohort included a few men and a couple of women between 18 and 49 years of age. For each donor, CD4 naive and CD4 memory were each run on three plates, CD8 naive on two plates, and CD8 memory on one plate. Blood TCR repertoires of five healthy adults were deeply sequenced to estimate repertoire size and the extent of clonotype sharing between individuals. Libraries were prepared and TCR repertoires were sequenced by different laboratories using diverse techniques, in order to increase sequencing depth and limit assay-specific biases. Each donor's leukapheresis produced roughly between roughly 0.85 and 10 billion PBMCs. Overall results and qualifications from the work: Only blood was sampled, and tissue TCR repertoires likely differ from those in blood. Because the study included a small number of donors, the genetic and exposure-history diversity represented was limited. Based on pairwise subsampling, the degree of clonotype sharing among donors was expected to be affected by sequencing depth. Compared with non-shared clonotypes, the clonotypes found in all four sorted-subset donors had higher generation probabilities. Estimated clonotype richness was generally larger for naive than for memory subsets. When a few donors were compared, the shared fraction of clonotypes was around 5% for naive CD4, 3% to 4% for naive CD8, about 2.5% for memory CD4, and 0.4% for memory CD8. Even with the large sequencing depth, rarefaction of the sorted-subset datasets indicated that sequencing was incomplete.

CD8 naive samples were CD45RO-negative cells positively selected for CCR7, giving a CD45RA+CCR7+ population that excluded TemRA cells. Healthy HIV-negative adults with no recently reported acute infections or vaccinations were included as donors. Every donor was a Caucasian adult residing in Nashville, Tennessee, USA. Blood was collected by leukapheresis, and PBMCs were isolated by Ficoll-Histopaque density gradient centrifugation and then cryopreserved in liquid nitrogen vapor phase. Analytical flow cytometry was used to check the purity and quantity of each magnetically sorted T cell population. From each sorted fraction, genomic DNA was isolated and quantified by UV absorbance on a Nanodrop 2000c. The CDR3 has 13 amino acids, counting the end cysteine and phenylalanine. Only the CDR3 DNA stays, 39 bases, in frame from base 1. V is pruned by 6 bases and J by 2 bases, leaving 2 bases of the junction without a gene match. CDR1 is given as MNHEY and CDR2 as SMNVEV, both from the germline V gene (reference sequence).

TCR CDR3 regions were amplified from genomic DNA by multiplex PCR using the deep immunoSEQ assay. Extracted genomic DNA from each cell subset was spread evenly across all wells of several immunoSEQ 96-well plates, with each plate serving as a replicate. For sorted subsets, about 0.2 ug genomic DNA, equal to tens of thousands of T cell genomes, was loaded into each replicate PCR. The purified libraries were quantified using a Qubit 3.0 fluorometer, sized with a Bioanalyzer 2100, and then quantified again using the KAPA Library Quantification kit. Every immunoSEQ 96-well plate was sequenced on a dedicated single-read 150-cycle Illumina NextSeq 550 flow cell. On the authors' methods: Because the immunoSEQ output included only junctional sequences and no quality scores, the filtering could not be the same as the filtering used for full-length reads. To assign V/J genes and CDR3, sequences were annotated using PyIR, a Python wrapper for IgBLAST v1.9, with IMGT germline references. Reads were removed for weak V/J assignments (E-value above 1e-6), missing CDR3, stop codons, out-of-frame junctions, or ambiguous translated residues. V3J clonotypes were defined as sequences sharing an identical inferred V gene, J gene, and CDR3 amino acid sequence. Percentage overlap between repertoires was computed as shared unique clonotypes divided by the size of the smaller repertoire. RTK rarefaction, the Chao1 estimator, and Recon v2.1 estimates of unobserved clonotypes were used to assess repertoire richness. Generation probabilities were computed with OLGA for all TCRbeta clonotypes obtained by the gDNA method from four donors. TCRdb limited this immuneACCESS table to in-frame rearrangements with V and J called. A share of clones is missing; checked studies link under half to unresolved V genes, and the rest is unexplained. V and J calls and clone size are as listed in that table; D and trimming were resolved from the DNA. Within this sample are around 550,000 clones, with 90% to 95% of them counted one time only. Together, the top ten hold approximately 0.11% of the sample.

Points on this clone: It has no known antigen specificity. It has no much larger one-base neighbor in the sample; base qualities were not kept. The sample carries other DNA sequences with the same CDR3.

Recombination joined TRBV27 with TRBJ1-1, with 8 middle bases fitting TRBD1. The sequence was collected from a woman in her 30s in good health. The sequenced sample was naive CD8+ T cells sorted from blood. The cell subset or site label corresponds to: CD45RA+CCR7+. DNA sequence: TGTGCCAGCAGGCCAGGGGGCAACACTGAAGCTTTCTTT. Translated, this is CASRPGGNTEAFF.